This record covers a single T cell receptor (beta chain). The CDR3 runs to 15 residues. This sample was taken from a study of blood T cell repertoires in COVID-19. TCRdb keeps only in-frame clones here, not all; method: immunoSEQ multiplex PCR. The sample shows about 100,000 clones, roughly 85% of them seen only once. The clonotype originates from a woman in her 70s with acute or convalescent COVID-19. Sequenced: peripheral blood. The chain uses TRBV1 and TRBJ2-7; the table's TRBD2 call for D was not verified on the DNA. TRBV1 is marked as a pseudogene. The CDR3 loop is CTSSQVTSGGGEQYF. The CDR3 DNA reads TGCACCAGCAGCCAAGTGACTAGCGGGGGTGGCGAGCAGTACTTC.